The 18 T cell receptor beta chains reported below all come from one sample, sequenced in a study of blood T cells in healthy people across ages. With a J-beta primer mix and a sample-barcoded 5' primer, a second PCR ran about 7 to 12 cycles. TCRdb reprocessed the 5' RACE reads via MiXCR and lists one record per CDR3 protein. The sample has some 700,000 distinct CDR3 sequences; approximately 39% are singletons. The material sequenced was blood. All receptors derive from a woman between 55 and 75 years old in good health.

This clonotype has more than one count but fewer than ten. This chain connects TRBV12-3 or TRBV12-4 to TRBJ2-7; 9 bases fit TRBD1. With V trimmed by 5 bases and J by 4 bases, 12 bases remained unmatched. This CDR3 is 16 amino acids long. CDR3 nucleotide sequence: TGTGCCAGCAGTCCAGGGGGGACAGGGTGGGGATACGAGCAGTACTTC. Its translation: CASSPGGTGWGYEQYF.

This chain links TRBV2 with TRBJ2-5; 7 bases align to TRBD2. This CDR3 is built from 14 residues. Germline CDR1 is SNHLY and CDR2 is FYNNEI. V lost 8 bases to trimming and J lost 1 base; unmatched junction nucleotides: 7. CDR3 in DNA: TGTGCCAGCCACTGGGGAGGGATCCAAGAGACCCAGTACTTC. Encoded protein: CASHWGGIQETQYF.

The chain is built from TRBV4-2 and TRBJ2-3; D call uncertain. Trimming shortened V by 4 bases and J by 2 bases, and 16 bases separated the two germline ends. This CDR3 spans 16 amino acids. Looked up from germline, CDR1 is LGHNA and CDR2 is YNFKEQ. This CDR3 is CASSPALGPPTDTQYF. The CDR3 DNA reads TGTGCCAGCAGCCCGGCCTTAGGGCCCCCCACAGATACGCAGTATTTT.

This clonotype has just a few counts. The V and J genes are TRBV7-9 and TRBJ2-1, with D perhaps TRBD1 (8 bases). The V gene's germline CDR1 is SEHNR and CDR2 FQNEAQ (reference sequence). This CDR3 is 16 amino acids long. Between the trimmed V and J ends, which lost 7 bases and 5 bases, there was a span of 21 bases. CDR3 protein: CASTLARTGGDNEQFF. CDR3 coding DNA: TGTGCCAGCACCCTCGCGCGAACAGGGGGGGACAATGAGCAGTTCTTC.

The chain is built from TRBV2 and TRBJ2-3; 9 nucleotides align to TRBD2. V trimming: 1 base; J trimming: 2 bases; junction bases outside the gene matches: 4. CDR3 length equals 16 residues. CDR1 is SNHLY and CDR2 is FYNNEI in the germline V gene. Here the CDR3 DNA reads TGTGCCAGCAGTGAAGGTCTAGCGGGGACCACAGATACGCAGTATTTT. Protein product: CASSEGLAGTTDTQYF.

In the case of this clonotype: A read error is possible here, since a much larger clone lies one base away. The V gene is TRBV9, the J gene TRBJ2-1, with TRBD2 matching 12 bases. The CDR3 sequence is 17 residues long. CDR1 and CDR2 (germline): SGDLS, YYNGEE. The J segment lost 13 bases and the V segment lost 4 bases, leaving 18 bases of the junction unmatched. CDR3 sequence reads: CASSLGTSGYHGETQFF. Here the CDR3 DNA reads TGTGCCAGCAGCCTCGGGACTAGCGGGTACCACGGGGAGACCCAGTTCTTC.

The gene calls are TRBV12-5 and TRBJ2-5; D tentatively reads TRBD1 or TRBD2 (6 bases each). The DNA end is a closer match to TRBJ2-1, so the J assignment may be wrong. The germline V gene has CDR1 LGHNT and CDR2 FRNRAP. The CDR3 is 17 amino acids. The CDR3: CASGLSNRVGSQETQFF. As DNA, the CDR3 is TGTGCTAGTGGTTTGTCGAACAGGGTCGGGAGCCAAGAGACCCAGTTCTTC.

This clonotype has a handful of counts. The chain is built from TRBV21-1 and TRBJ2-3; whether TRBD1, the table's D call, matches the DNA was not checked. TRBV21-1 is flagged as a pseudogene. This CDR3 is 18 amino acids long. The CDR3 region is CASSNWHKRGASTDTQYF. Written as DNA, the CDR3 is TGTGCCAGCAGCAATTGGCATAAACGGGGGGCGAGCACAGATACGCAGTATTTT.

The table lists this clonotype with a few counts. The V call is TRBV20-1, the J call TRBJ2-5; the D gene is possibly TRBD2 (6 bases). V was clipped by 8 bases and J by 5 bases, with 12 bases between them. Germline loops: CDR1 DFQATT, CDR2 SNEGSKA (reference sequence). This CDR3 comprises 11 residues. The CDR3 bases are TGCAGTTCGAAAAGCGGGGAGACCCAGTACTTC. This codes for CSSKSGETQYF.

V gene TRBV12-3 or TRBV12-4 combines with J gene TRBJ1-1, with D tentatively TRBD1 (5 bases). This CDR3 is built from 14 residues. Trimming shortened V by 2 bases and J by 1 base, and 8 bases separated the two germline ends. In DNA, the CDR3 is TGTGCCAGCAGTTTACGGGGCCAGAACACTGAAGCTTTCTTT. It yields the protein CASSLRGQNTEAFF.

The chain couples TRBV6-6 to TRBJ1-1; a weak D match, TRBD1 (5 bases). CDR3 length: 14 amino acids. Germline values: CDR1 MNHNY, CDR2 SVGAGI (reference sequence). V dropped 5 bases and J dropped 1 base, with 11 bases sitting between them. CDR3 sequence: CASSLQQENTEAFF. The CDR3 nucleotides are TGTGCCAGCAGTCTCCAACAGGAGAACACTGAAGCTTTCTTT.

For the CDR3, the DNA is TGTGCCAGCAGCCAGTACTACTCTGGGGCCAACGTCCTGACTTTC. The encoded protein is CASSQYYSGANVLTF. The chain combines TRBV11-2 with TRBJ2-6; the D is unclear. This CDR3 has 15 amino acids. Per the germline V gene, CDR1 is SGHAT and CDR2 is FQNNGV. V lost 5 bases and J lost 0, with 8 bases in between.

V and J are TRBV7-2 and TRBJ2-7, with TRBD1 matching over 8 bases. The CDR3 runs 14 residues. The J segment lost 3 bases and the V segment lost 6 bases, leaving 7 bases of the junction unmatched. Germline CDR1 reads SGHTA; CDR2 reads FQGNSA. The CDR3 here is CASSRQGRNYEQYF. The CDR3 coding sequence is TGTGCCAGCAGTAGACAGGGGAGAAACTACGAGCAGTACTTC.

This clonotype was recorded a few times. This chain links TRBV6-6 with TRBJ2-7; D tentatively fits TRBD1 or TRBD2 (5 bases each). V lost 8 bases and J 7 bases, leaving 12 bases between the germline ends. The CDR3 runs to 11 residues. Germline V CDR1 and CDR2: MNHNY, SVGAGI (reference sequence). The CDR3 protein is CASWDLNEQYF. The CDR3 bases are TGTGCCAGCTGGGACCTCAATGAGCAGTACTTC.

V is TRBV4-1 and J is TRBJ1-2; tentatively, D is TRBD1 (5 bases). The germline V gene has CDR1 MGHRA and CDR2 YSYEKL. Deletions cut 1 base from V and 4 bases from J, with 13 bases between. The CDR3 length is 15 residues. The CDR3 sequence: CASSQALDRPYGYTF. Written as DNA, the CDR3 is TGCGCCAGCAGCCAAGCACTAGACAGACCCTATGGCTACACCTTC.

The rearrangement uses TRBV23-1 and TRBJ2-7; D not certain. TRBV23-1 is reported as an ORF; its role is uncertain. Trimming stripped 1 base from V and 2 bases from J, with 3 bases between. CDR3 size: 12 residues. CDR3 protein: CASSQLPYEQYF. The CDR3 coding sequence is TGCGCCAGCAGTCAATTGCCCTACGAGCAGTACTTC.

This clonotype turned up a few times. The chain combines TRBV5-1 with TRBJ2-2; possibly TRBD1 for D (6 bases). Trimming removed 5 bases at V and 6 bases at J, with 17 bases between. There are 15 residues in the CDR3. Germline V CDR1 and CDR2: SGHRS, YFSETQ. The CDR3: CASRTGTLGAGELFF. The CDR3, as DNA: TGCGCCAGCAGAACCGGGACACTGGGCGCCGGGGAGCTGTTTTTT.

This clonotype was counted only a few times. The V call is TRBV7-2, the J call TRBJ2-1; 7 nucleotides align to TRBD1. The germline V gene has CDR1 SGHTA and CDR2 FQGNSA. CDR3 size: 15 residues. V trimming: 3 bases; J trimming: 3 bases; junction bases outside the gene matches: 5. The chain's CDR3 is CASSFNRGNYNEQFF. CDR3 sequence (DNA): TGTGCCAGCAGCTTCAACAGGGGCAACTACAATGAGCAGTTCTTC. Based on the CDR3 plus reference TRBV7-2 and TRBJ2-1, the full variable domain is GAGVSQSPSNKVTEKGKDVELRCDPISGHTALYWYRQSLGQGLEFLIYFQGNSAPDKSGLPSDRFSAERTGGSVSTLTIQRTQQEDSAVYLCASSFNRGNYNEQFFGPGTRLTVL.